This T cell receptor beta chain was documented in a study of CD8 T cells in ankylosing spondylitis. Study outcomes and limitations: Clones linked with disease were CD8+ and fairly uncommon in the peripheral blood. About 8 highly homologous variants made up a TCR beta motif that seemed to typify ankylosing spondylitis blood. Some of the motif variants had earlier been found in reactive arthritis patients' fluid and blood.

A word on this clonotype: Antigen specificity is unknown.

The authors made TCR beta libraries by quantitative 5'-RACE with molecular barcodes. Each CDR3 protein gets one entry after TCRdb re-called the 5' RACE reads with MiXCR. Of 250,000 to 400,000 distinct CDR3 sequences listed, around a tenth are singletons. Germline V gene data show CDR1 as SNHLY and CDR2 as FYNNEI. The CDR3 extends over 14 amino acids. V dropped 6 bases and J dropped 3 bases, with 12 bases sitting between them. This receptor was obtained from a female donor with ankylosing spondylitis or in good health (not recorded which). This chain connects TRBV2 to TRBJ1-5; no clear D. Sequenced input: blood, either unsorted or a sorted T cell fraction (not recorded which). The CDR3 spells CASRGPEHNQPQHF. The CDR3, as DNA: TGTGCCAGCAGAGGGCCGGAACACAATCAGCCCCAGCATTTT.